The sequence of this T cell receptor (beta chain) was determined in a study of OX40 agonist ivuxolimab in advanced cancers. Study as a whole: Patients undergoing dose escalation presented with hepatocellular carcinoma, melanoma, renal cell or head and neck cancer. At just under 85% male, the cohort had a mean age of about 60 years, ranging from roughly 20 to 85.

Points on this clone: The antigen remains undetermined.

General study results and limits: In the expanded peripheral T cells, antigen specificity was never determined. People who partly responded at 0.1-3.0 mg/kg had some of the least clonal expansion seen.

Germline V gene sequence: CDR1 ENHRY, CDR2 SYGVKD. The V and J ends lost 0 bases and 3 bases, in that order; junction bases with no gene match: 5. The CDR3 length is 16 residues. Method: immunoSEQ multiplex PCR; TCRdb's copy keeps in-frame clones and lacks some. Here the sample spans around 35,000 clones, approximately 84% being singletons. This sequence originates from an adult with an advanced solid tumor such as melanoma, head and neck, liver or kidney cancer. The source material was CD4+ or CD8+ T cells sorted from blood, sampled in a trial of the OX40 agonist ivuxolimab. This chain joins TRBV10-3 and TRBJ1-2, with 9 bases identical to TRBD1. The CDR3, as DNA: TGTGCCATCAGTGAGTCGTCGGGACAGGGAGACTATGGCTACACCTTC. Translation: CAISESSGQGDYGYTF.